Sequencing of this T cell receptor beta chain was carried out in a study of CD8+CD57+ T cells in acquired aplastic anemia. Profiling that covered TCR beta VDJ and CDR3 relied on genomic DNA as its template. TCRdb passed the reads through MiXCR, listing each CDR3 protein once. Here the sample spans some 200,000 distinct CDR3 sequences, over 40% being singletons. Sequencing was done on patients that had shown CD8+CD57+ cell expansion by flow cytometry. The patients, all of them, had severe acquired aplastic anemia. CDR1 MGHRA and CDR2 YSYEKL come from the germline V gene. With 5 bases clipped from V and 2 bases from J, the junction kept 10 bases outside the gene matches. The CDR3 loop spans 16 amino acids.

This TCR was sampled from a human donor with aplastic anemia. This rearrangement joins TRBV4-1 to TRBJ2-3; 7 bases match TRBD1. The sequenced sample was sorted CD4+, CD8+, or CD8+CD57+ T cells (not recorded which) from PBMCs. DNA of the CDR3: TGCGCCAGCAGCGATGGGACAGAGCATTTCACAGATACGCAGTATTTT. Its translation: CASSDGTEHFTDTQYF.